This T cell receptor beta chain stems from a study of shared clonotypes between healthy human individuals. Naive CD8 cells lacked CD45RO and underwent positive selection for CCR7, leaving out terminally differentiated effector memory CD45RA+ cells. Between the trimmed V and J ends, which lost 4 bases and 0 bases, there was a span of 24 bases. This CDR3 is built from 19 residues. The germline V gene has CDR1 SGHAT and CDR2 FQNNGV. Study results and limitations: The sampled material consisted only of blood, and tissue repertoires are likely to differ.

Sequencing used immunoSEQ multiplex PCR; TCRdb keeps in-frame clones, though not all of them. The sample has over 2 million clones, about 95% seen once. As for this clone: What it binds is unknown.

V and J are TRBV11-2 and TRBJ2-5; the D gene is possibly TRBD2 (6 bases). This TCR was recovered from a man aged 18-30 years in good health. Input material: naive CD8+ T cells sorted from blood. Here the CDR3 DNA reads TGTGCCAGCAGCTCAATACGTCCCGTGGGGACTGCGAACCAAGAGACCCAGTACTTC. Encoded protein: CASSSIRPVGTANQETQYF.